The 13 T cell receptor beta chains listed next were all sequenced from one sample in a study of beta chain features in type 1 diabetes. TCRB transcripts that were expressed got sequenced, as all of the isolated RNA had been reverse transcribed. Using immunoSEQ multiplex PCR, the repertoire was profiled, and TCRdb retains in-frame clones only, with some absent. Of 350,000 to 450,000 clones detected, approximately 15% appear once; the ten largest clones hold about 0.034%. The sample was naive CD4+ T cells from blood. The receptors were sampled from a man younger than 40 in good health.

This clone has more than one count but fewer than ten. This chain uses TRBV4-2 with TRBJ1-4; 9 positions agree with TRBD1. This CDR3 region has 16 residues. The germline V gene encodes CDR1 LGHNA and CDR2 YNFKEQ. With V trimmed by 0 bases and J by 4 bases, 3 bases remained unmatched. The CDR3 region is CASSQEGTGINEKLFF. CDR3 DNA sequence: TGTGCCAGCAGCCAAGAAGGGACAGGGATTAATGAAAAACTGTTTTTT.

This clone was seen a handful of times. Other DNA sequences from this sample encode an identical CDR3 as well. V usage is TRBV19 and J usage is TRBJ2-3; D uncertain. The CDR3 is made up of 12 amino acids. Trimming stripped 6 bases from V and 1 base from J, with 5 bases between. From germline, CDR1 is LNHDA and CDR2 SQIVND (reference sequence). CDR3 bases: TGTGCCAGTAGCACCGGCACAGATACGCAGTATTTT. Encoded protein: CASSTGTDTQYF.

V usage is TRBV25-1 and J usage is TRBJ1-2; D is undetermined. Trimming removed 3 bases at V and 4 bases at J, with 15 bases between. The germline gives CDR1 MGHDK, CDR2 SYGVNS. CDR3 length: 15 residues. CDR3 sequence (DNA): TGTGCCAGCAGTGAGGGTGGCAGTGCCTTCTATGGCTACACCTTC. Translating it yields CASSEGGSAFYGYTF.

The CDR3 DNA reads TGTGCCAGCAGCAACCCCTTAGGACAGGGGATTTACAATGAGCAGTTCTTC. It encodes CASSNPLGQGIYNEQFF. V usage is TRBV21-1 and J usage is TRBJ2-1; the DNA was not compared with TRBD1, the D call given in the table. TRBV21-1 is tagged as a pseudogene. The CDR3 runs 17 residues.

This clone was seen more than once but under ten times. The chain uses TRBV6-1 and TRBJ1-2; possible D gene TRBD1, 5 bases. V lost 1 base and J 5 bases, leaving 20 bases between the germline ends. Germline-derived CDR1 and CDR2 are MNHNS and SASEGT. The CDR3 runs 17 residues. CDR3 nucleotides: TGTGCCAGCAGTGAAGACGGGCGGGACTCCGGGAAGTATGGCTACACCTTC. This gives the protein CASSEDGRDSGKYGYTF.

This clone turned up a few times. The rearrangement joins TRBV5-4 to TRBJ2-7, with 7 bases fitting TRBD1. CDR3 length: 14 residues. Germline trimming cut 3 bases from V and 2 bases from J; bases unmatched to any gene: 5. Germline V CDR1 and CDR2: SGHNT, YYREEE (reference sequence). The CDR3 sequence: CASSSETGPYEQYF. CDR3 bases: TGTGCCAGCAGCTCAGAGACAGGGCCCTACGAGCAGTACTTC.

The rearrangement links TRBV30 to TRBJ2-3, with 11 positions matching TRBD2. This CDR3 is 17 amino acids long. The germline CDR1 and CDR2 sequences are GTSNPN and SVGIG (reference sequence). V lost 3 bases to trimming and J lost 0 bases; unmatched junction nucleotides: 8. CDR3 bases: TGTGCCTGGAGCCCCACCAGGACTAGCGGGAGCACAGATACGCAGTATTTT. This sequence encodes CAWSPTRTSGSTDTQYF.

This clone was counted a few times. The chain links TRBV21-1 to TRBJ2-7. TRBV21-1 is a known pseudogene. The CDR3 totals 15 residues. CDR3 loop: CASSSPGGYTDEQYV. CDR3 nucleotides: TGTGCCAGCAGCTCCCCCGGGGGCTATACGGACGAGCAGTACGTC.

Only a few counts were recorded for this clone. In DNA, the CDR3 is TGTGCCAGCAGCTTAGTCGGTAACGGCTGGTACGAGCAGTACTTC. This translates into CASSLVGNGWYEQYF. The chain carries TRBV11-2 and TRBJ2-7; D is unresolved. The germline V gene encodes CDR1 SGHAT and CDR2 FQNNGV. V lost 1 base and J lost 4, with 14 bases in between. This CDR3 is 15 amino acids long.

The rearrangement uses TRBV7-2 and TRBJ2-7, with D tentatively TRBD2 (5 bases). CDR3 size: 18 residues. CDR1 and CDR2 (germline): SGHTA, FQGNSA. Trimming cost V 5 bases and J 2 bases, with 25 bases left between them. The CDR3 DNA sequence: TGTGCCAGCAGCCTTAGGACTCCGATACCCGGTGTAACCTACGAGCAGTACGTC. Translated, it gives CASSLRTPIPGVTYEQYV.

The chain joins TRBV10-3 to TRBJ2-5; D assignment may be TRBD1 or TRBD2 (5 bases each). The V gene's germline CDR1 is ENHRY and CDR2 SYGVKD. V was shortened by 10 bases and J by 0 bases, with 12 bases between the two germline ends. The CDR3 is 13 residues long. Written as DNA, the CDR3 is TGTGCCAGGGACGCAAGGTACCAAGAGACCCAGTACTTC. This encodes CARDARYQETQYF.

This chain joins TRBV4-3 and TRBJ2-1; the D is unclear. The V end lost 1 base, the J end lost 8 bases, and 9 bases lay between the germline ends. From germline, CDR1 is LGHNA and CDR2 YSLEER. The CDR3 sequence is 13 residues long. The CDR3 sequence is CASSQVSRDEQFF. CDR3 coding DNA: TGCGCCAGCAGCCAAGTATCAAGGGATGAGCAGTTCTTC.

The rearrangement uses TRBV6-5 and TRBJ1-2, with D perhaps matching TRBD1 (5 bases). The germline CDR1 and CDR2 sequences are MNHEY and SVGAGI. Deletions cut 6 bases from V and 5 bases from J, with 10 bases between. The CDR3 has 12 residues. This chain's CDR3 is CASSRAGYGYTF. The CDR3, as DNA: TGTGCCAGCAGCAGGGCGGGATATGGCTACACCTTC.